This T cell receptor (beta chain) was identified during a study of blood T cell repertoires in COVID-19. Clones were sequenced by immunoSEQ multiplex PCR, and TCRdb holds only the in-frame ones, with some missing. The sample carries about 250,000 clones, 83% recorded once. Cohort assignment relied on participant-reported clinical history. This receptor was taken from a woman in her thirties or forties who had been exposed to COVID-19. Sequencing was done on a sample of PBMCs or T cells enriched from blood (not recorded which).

Here the CDR3 reads CASSPRESLGAFF. DNA of the CDR3: TGTGCCAGCAGCCCCCGGGAATCCCTGGGAGCTTTCTTT. J is TRBJ1-1 and V is TRBV3-1 (or the pseudogene TRBV3-2), with D hard to call. Germline V gene sequence: CDR1 LGHDT, CDR2 YNNKEL (reference sequence). Trimming removed 4 bases at V and 10 bases at J, with 16 bases between. This CDR3 region has 13 residues.